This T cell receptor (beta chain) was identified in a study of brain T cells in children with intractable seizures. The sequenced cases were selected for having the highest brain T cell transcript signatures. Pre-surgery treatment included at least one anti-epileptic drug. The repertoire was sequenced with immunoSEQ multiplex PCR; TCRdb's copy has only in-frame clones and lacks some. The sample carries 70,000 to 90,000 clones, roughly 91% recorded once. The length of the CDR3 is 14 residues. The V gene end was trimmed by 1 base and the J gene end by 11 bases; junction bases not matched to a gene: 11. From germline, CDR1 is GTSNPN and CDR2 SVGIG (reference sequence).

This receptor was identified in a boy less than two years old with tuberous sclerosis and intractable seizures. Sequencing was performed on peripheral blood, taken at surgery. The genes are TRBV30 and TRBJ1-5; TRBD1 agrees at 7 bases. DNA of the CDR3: TGTGCCTGGAGTGATTATACAGGGGTTGGGTCCCAGCATTTT. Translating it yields CAWSDYTGVGSQHF.